Presented here are 30 T cell receptor beta chains from one specimen sequenced in a study of identifying expanded T cells in peripheral blood. TCRdb keeps only in-frame clones here, not all; method: immunoSEQ multiplex PCR. The data hold 95,000 to 100,000 clones, with around nine tenths observed a single time. The sample consisted of blood. The origin of the receptors is a person aged 18 to 70 in good health.

CDR3 in DNA: TGCGCCAGCAGCCAAAGGTTAGACACCTACAATGAGCAGTTCTTC. Its protein product is CASSQRLDTYNEQFF. V gene TRBV4-3 combines with J gene TRBJ2-1; D unclear. The germline V gene has CDR1 LGHNA and CDR2 YSLEER. Trimming left V 2 bases short and J 2 bases short, with 10 bases between. This CDR3 is 15 amino acids long.

This chain links TRBV9 with TRBJ2-5, with 8 bases that match TRBD2. The V segment lost 0 bases and the J segment 7 bases; nucleotides outside the gene matches: 5. Germline lookup yields CDR1 SGDLS and CDR2 YYNGEE. The CDR3 is 14 amino acids. CDR3 nucleotide sequence: TGTGCCAGCAGCGTAGGGACTAGCAGTAGGACCCAGTACTTC. It is translated as CASSVGTSSRTQYF.

Here the CDR3 reads CASRAQPRGRYEQYF. DNA for the CDR3: TGTGCCAGCAGGGCTCAGCCAAGGGGCAGGTACGAGCAGTACTTC. The chain has TRBV6-6 and TRBJ2-7; a weak D match, TRBD1 (5 bases). CDR3 length equals 15 residues. V shed 6 bases and J shed 4 bases, with 19 bases lying between them. Germline-derived CDR1 and CDR2 are MNHNY and SVGAGI (reference sequence).

This chain connects TRBV5-8 to TRBJ2-4; maybe TRBD1 (5 bases). Trimming removed 4 bases from V and 1 base from J, with 9 bases in between. This CDR3 has 14 residues. Germline V gene lookup returns CDR1 SGHTS and CDR2 YDEGEE. The CDR3, as DNA: TGTGCCAGCAGCGAACAGGTGGCCAAAAACATTCAGTACTTC. It specifies CASSEQVAKNIQYF. The complete variable domain, with remaining parts taken from reference TRBV5-8 and TRBJ2-4, reads EAGVTQSPTHLIKTRGQQATLRCSPISGHTSVYWYQQALGLGLQFLLWYDEGEERNRGNFPPRFSGRQFPNYSSELNVNALELEDSALYLCASSEQVAKNIQYFGAGTRLSVL.

This clone was seen at least ten times. The gene calls are TRBV25-1 and TRBJ1-1; D is possibly TRBD1 (5 bases). The germline V gene has CDR1 MGHDK and CDR2 SYGVNS. Trimming shortened V by 4 bases and J by 1 base, and 10 bases separated the two germline ends. CDR3 size: 14 residues. The CDR3 here is CASSVTASNTEAFF. The CDR3 bases are TGTGCCAGCAGTGTGACAGCTTCGAACACTGAAGCTTTCTTT.

The V gene is TRBV7-2, the J gene TRBJ2-3, with D possibly TRBD2 on 6 matching bases. The CDR3 spans 14 residues. V was clipped by 5 bases and J by 4 bases, with 13 bases between them. Per the germline V gene, CDR1 is SGHTA and CDR2 is FQGNSA. This CDR3 reads CASSPRGSADTQYF. For the CDR3, the DNA is TGTGCCAGCAGCCCGCGGGGTTCGGCAGATACGCAGTATTTT.

This clone has a handful of counts. The J gene is TRBJ1-6, the V gene TRBV15; D remains unclear. Looked up from germline, CDR1 is LNHNV and CDR2 is YYDKDF (reference sequence). Trimming shortened V by 0 bases and J by 10 bases, and 7 bases separated the two germline ends. The length of the CDR3 is 13 residues. CDR3 residues: CATSRENGSPLHF. CDR3 sequence (DNA): TGTGCCACCAGCAGAGAGAACGGCTCACCCCTCCACTTT. Drawing the rest from reference TRBV15 and TRBJ1-6, the complete variable domain is DAMVIQNPRYQVTQFGKPVTLSCSQTLNHNVMYWYQQKSSQAPKLLFHYYDKDFNNEADTPDNFQSRRPNTSFCFLDIRSPGLGDTAMYLCATSRENGSPLHFGNGTRLTVT.

The chain has TRBV5-6 and TRBJ2-7; D perhaps matches TRBD1 (6 bases). The ends were cut back, 3 bases at V and 2 bases at J, with 9 bases in the middle. The germline V gene encodes CDR1 SGHDT and CDR2 YYEEEE. This CDR3 is 13 amino acids long. CDR3 nucleotide sequence: TGTGCCAGCAGCTACGGACAGCCCTACGAGCAGTACTTC. It codes for CASSYGQPYEQYF.

The chain uses TRBV11-2 and TRBJ1-2, with 8 bases fitting TRBD1. Per germline, CDR1 SGHAT and CDR2 FQNNGV. The length of the CDR3 is 16 residues. V lost 6 bases and J lost 3; bases outside the gene matches: 12. As DNA, the CDR3 is TGTGCCAGCAGGGCGCCTGGGACAGGAAGGGACTATGGCTACACCTTC. The encoded protein is CASRAPGTGRDYGYTF.

The rearrangement uses TRBV19 and TRBJ2-3, with 11 positions matching TRBD2. CDR3 size: 17 residues. J gave up 5 bases and V 3 bases, and 10 bases lay outside the gene matches. Germline loops: CDR1 LNHDA, CDR2 SQIVND (reference sequence). CDR3 region: CASSIGLAGGPRDTQYF. CDR3 sequence (DNA): TGTGCCAGTAGTATCGGGCTAGCGGGGGGACCCAGAGATACGCAGTATTTT.

The chain is built from TRBV7-2 and TRBJ2-3; 7 bases are shared with TRBD1. The V segment lost 5 bases and the J segment 0 bases; nucleotides outside the gene matches: 2. Germline loops: CDR1 SGHTA, CDR2 FQGNSA. There are 14 residues in the CDR3. CDR3 in amino acids: CASSRGQSTDTQYF. The DNA for the CDR3 is TGTGCCAGCAGCCGGGGACAGAGCACAGATACGCAGTATTTT.

The rearrangement links TRBV5-6 to TRBJ1-4; 10 nucleotides agree with TRBD1. The junction had 8 bases not matched to a gene; V was cut back by 4 bases and J by 8 bases. There are 15 residues in the CDR3. Per germline, CDR1 SGHDT and CDR2 YYEEEE. The CDR3 DNA reads as TGTGCCAGCAGCCCACTGGGACAGGGGAACGAAAAACTGTTTTTT. Residues: CASSPLGQGNEKLFF.

The chain carries TRBV2 and TRBJ1-5; 7 nucleotides align to TRBD1. The V gene end was trimmed by 6 bases and the J gene end by 1 base; junction bases not matched to a gene: 6. The germline V gene has CDR1 SNHLY and CDR2 FYNNEI. The length of the CDR3 is 15 residues. CDR3 amino acids: CASRFLTGSNQPQHF. DNA of the CDR3: TGTGCCAGCAGATTCCTGACAGGGAGCAATCAGCCCCAGCATTTT.

The chain is built from TRBV5-1 and TRBJ1-2, with D possibly TRBD1 on 5 matching bases. This CDR3 is 13 amino acids long. The ends were cut back, 4 bases at V and 5 bases at J, with 12 bases in the middle. Germline loops: CDR1 SGHRS, CDR2 YFSETQ. DNA for the CDR3: TGCGCCAGCAGCCAAGACCGACAGTATGGCTACACCTTC. Translating gives CASSQDRQYGYTF.

The V call is TRBV7-6, the J call TRBJ2-5; the match to TRBD2 covers 7 bases. CDR1 is SGHVS, CDR2 FNYEAQ, per germline. This CDR3 spans 12 amino acids. J lost 5 bases, V lost 3 bases, and 0 bases had no gene match. As DNA, the CDR3 is TGTGCCAGCAGCTTGCGGGGGGAGACCCAGTACTTC. This gives the protein CASSLRGETQYF.

The gene calls are TRBV4-2 and TRBJ2-2; D gene unclear. The V end was cut by 4 bases, the J end by 8 bases, with 17 bases between. The CDR3 has 15 residues. The germline gives CDR1 LGHNA, CDR2 YNFKEQ. CDR3 coding DNA: TGTGCCAGCAGCCTCGGAGACCCGGCGGAGGGGGAGCTGTTTTTT. Protein sequence: CASSLGDPAEGELFF.

The genes are TRBV19 and TRBJ2-4; D might be TRBD1 or TRBD2, each matching 5 bases. Trimming removed 4 bases from V and 1 base from J, with 8 bases in between. CDR1 is LNHDA and CDR2 is SQIVND in the germline V gene (reference sequence). This CDR3 contains 14 residues. In nucleotides, the CDR3 is TGTGCCAGTAGTACTAGGGACGCCAAAAACATTCAGTACTTC. Its translation is CASSTRDAKNIQYF.

V usage is TRBV28 and J usage is TRBJ2-1, with a weak D call TRBD1 (5 bases). In germline, CDR1 is MDHEN, CDR2 SYDVKM. This CDR3 contains 12 residues. The V end lost 5 bases, the J end lost 8 bases, and 10 bases lay between the germline ends. CDR3 loop: CASSQGWDEQFF. The CDR3 DNA reads TGTGCCAGCAGTCAGGGTTGGGATGAGCAGTTCTTC.

The rearrangement uses TRBV6-5 and TRBJ1-5; 7 positions agree with TRBD1. CDR1 and CDR2 (germline): MNHEY, SVGAGI. V shed 4 bases and J 5 bases; nucleotides not matched to a gene: 2. The CDR3 loop spans 13 amino acids. CDR3: CASSWDSYQPQHF. CDR3 DNA: TGTGCCAGCAGTTGGGACAGTTATCAGCCCCAGCATTTT.

The chain uses TRBV9 and TRBJ1-5; 12 bases match TRBD1. Germline V gene sequence: CDR1 SGDLS, CDR2 YYNGEE. V shed 4 bases and J 2 bases; nucleotides not matched to a gene: 10. This CDR3 is 18 amino acids long. The CDR3 loop is CASSHVPGQGAGNQPQHF. The DNA of the CDR3 is TGTGCCAGCAGCCACGTCCCGGGACAGGGGGCCGGCAATCAGCCCCAGCATTTT.

V usage is TRBV7-9 and J usage is TRBJ1-4; D might be TRBD1 (5 bases). The CDR3 consists of 15 residues. Trimming shortened V by 5 bases and J by 3 bases, and 13 bases separated the two germline ends. Per germline, CDR1 SEHNR and CDR2 FQNEAQ (reference sequence). As DNA, the CDR3 is TGTGCCAGCAGCCCCTTTTTGGGGCCTAATGAAAAACTGTTTTTT. Its protein is CASSPFLGPNEKLFF.

V usage is TRBV7-2 and J usage is TRBJ2-2; the D is unclear. Trimming pared 1 base from V and 4 bases from J, leaving 4 bases between. CDR3 length equals 13 residues. The germline V gene encodes CDR1 SGHTA and CDR2 FQGNSA. CDR3 sequence: CASSLGPTGELFF. Here the CDR3 DNA reads TGTGCCAGCAGCTTAGGACCCACCGGGGAGCTGTTTTTT. The whole variable domain, filled in from reference TRBV7-2 and TRBJ2-2, reads GAGVSQSPSNKVTEKGKDVELRCDPISGHTALYWYRQSLGQGLEFLIYFQGNSAPDKSGLPSDRFSAERTGGSVSTLTIQRTQQEDSAVYLCASSLGPTGELFFGEGSRLTVL.

The chain uses TRBV21-1 and TRBJ2-1; TRBD2 reflects the table's D call only, with no check against the DNA. TRBV21-1 is annotated as a pseudogene. The CDR3 loop spans 20 amino acids. CDR3 sequence (DNA): TGTGCCAGCAGCAAACAAAGGCTAGCGGGGGGACCGACCTACTACAATGAGCAGTTCTTC. This encodes CASSKQRLAGGPTYYNEQFF.

The V and J genes are TRBV28 and TRBJ1-6, with D perhaps matching TRBD1 (6 bases). Trimming took off 6 bases at V and 6 bases at J, with 9 bases between the two ends. The CDR3 consists of 13 residues. Per the germline V gene, CDR1 is MDHEN and CDR2 is SYDVKM. This chain's CDR3 is CASRDSLNSPLHF. The DNA for the CDR3 is TGTGCCAGCAGGGACAGTCTTAATTCACCCCTCCACTTT.

The chain uses TRBV18 and TRBJ2-3; tentatively, D is TRBD1 or TRBD2 (5 bases each). V shed 10 bases and J shed 1 base, with 24 bases lying between them. The CDR3 length is 17 residues. The germline V gene encodes CDR1 KGHSH and CDR2 LQKENI. CDR3 coding DNA: TGTGCCACCCTCGTTTTGGGACGTGGCTCGCGCACAGATACGCAGTATTTT. Translated, it gives CATLVLGRGSRTDTQYF.

This chain connects TRBV7-9 to TRBJ2-1; D remains unclear. Germline loops: CDR1 SEHNR, CDR2 FQNEAQ (reference sequence). The CDR3 has 11 amino acids. Trimming pared 2 bases from V and 10 bases from J, leaving 6 bases between. The CDR3 DNA reads as TGTGCCAGCAGCTTATTCGGGGAGCAGTTCTTC. It translates to CASSLFGEQFF.

V is TRBV2 and J is TRBJ1-4; TRBD1 aligns across 10 bases. CDR3 length: 16 amino acids. In germline, CDR1 is SNHLY, CDR2 FYNNEI. The ends lost 4 bases at V and 8 bases at J; junction bases unmatched: 10. DNA for the CDR3: TGTGCCAGCAGTGTTCGTACGAGGACAGGGGGAGAAAAACTGTTTTTT. As protein: CASSVRTRTGGEKLFF.

The chain uses TRBV7-2 and TRBJ1-2; D might be TRBD1 (5 bases). In germline, CDR1 is SGHTA, CDR2 FQGNSA. The CDR3 spans 14 residues. V was trimmed by 5 bases and J by 5 bases, leaving 15 bases between them. DNA of the CDR3: TGTGCCAGCAGCCCCGTAGGGGCCCGTTATGGCTACACCTTC. Its translation: CASSPVGARYGYTF.

This clone was seen once. The chain has TRBV7-8 and TRBJ2-5, with no clear D. CDR3 length: 15 residues. The germline V gene encodes CDR1 SGHVS and CDR2 FQNEAQ. Trimming stripped 6 bases from V and 2 bases from J, with 16 bases between. The CDR3 is CASRPDPGLQETQYF. In nucleotides, the CDR3 is TGTGCCAGCAGGCCAGACCCCGGGCTACAAGAGACCCAGTACTTC.

The J gene is TRBJ2-7, the V gene TRBV4-2; 8 nucleotides match TRBD2. Germline lookup yields CDR1 LGHNA and CDR2 YNFKEQ. Trimming took 0 bases from V and 9 from J; bases not matched to a gene: 7. The CDR3 spans 14 residues. The CDR3 loop is CASSQDGSGVRQYF. CDR3 sequence (DNA): TGTGCCAGCAGCCAAGATGGTAGCGGGGTTAGGCAGTACTTC.